This T cell receptor beta chain was sequenced in a study of CD8 T cells in ankylosing spondylitis. Study results and limitations: Several highly homologous variants formed a TCR beta motif that appeared characteristic of ankylosing spondylitis blood. CD8+ by phenotype, disease-linked clones were relatively rare in peripheral blood. As reported, disease-linked clones showed significant enrichment in matched ankylosing spondylitis synovial fluid. There were earlier reports of some motif variants in reactive arthritis synovial fluid and blood.

Each TCR beta library was made by quantitative 5'-RACE that incorporated molecular barcodes. TCRdb reprocessed the 5' RACE reads via MiXCR and lists one record per CDR3 protein. The table records 450,000 to 550,000 distinct CDR3 sequences, approximately 5% of them present only once. Trimming stripped 5 bases from V and 6 bases from J, with 18 bases between. The CDR3 loop spans 15 amino acids. Germline CDR1 is SGHTA and CDR2 is FQGNSA. This clonotype was detected ten times or more. Its target is unknown. V gene TRBV7-2 combines with J gene TRBJ2-3, with D perhaps matching TRBD2 (6 bases). The sequence derives from a male donor with ankylosing spondylitis. The material sequenced was blood, either unsorted or a sorted T cell fraction (not recorded which). CDR3 protein: CASSPGDSLFDTQYF. CDR3 in DNA: TGTGCCAGCAGCCCGGGGGACTCCCTTTTTGATACGCAGTATTTT.